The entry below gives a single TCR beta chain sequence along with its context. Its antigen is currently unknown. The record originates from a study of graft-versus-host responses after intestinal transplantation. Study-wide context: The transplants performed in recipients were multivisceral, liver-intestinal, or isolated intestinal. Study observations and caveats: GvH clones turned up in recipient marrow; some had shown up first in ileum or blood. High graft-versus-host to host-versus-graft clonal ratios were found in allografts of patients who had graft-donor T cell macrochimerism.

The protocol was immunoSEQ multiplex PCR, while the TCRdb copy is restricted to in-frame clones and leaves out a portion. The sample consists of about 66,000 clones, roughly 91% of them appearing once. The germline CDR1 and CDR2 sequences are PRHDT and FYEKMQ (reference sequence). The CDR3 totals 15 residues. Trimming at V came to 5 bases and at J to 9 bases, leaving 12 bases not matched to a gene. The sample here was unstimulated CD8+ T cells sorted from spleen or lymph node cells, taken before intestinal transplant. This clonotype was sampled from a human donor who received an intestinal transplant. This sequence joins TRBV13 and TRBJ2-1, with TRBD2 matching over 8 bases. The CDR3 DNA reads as TGTGCCAGCAGCCACCTCGGGGGGGGTTTGGGTGAGCAGTTCTTC. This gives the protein CASSHLGGGLGEQFF.